The sequence of this T cell receptor (beta chain) was determined in a study of T cell responses to AZD1222 COVID-19 vaccine. Study results and caveats: It should be noted that donors were predominantly white British and more often female, and clonal diversity was possibly underestimated. Two AZD1222 doses significantly raised spike-specific TCR breadth and depth over controls.

The germline gives CDR1 MNHEY, CDR2 SMNVEV (reference sequence). V lost 6 bases, J lost 1 base, and 9 bases lay in between. The CDR3 is made up of 13 amino acids. TCRdb keeps only in-frame clones here, not all; method: immunoSEQ multiplex PCR. This sample has about 100,000 clones, with around 90% found just once. This clone was seen a single time. Its antigen is currently unknown. Within the sample, other DNA sequences also encode this same CDR3. The gene calls are TRBV27 and TRBJ1-1; D is undetermined. The TCR comes from an adult in good health. The specimen comprised peripheral blood, sampled on day 0 of AZD1222 vaccination. In DNA, the CDR3 is TGTGCCAGCAGCCTCGGTGGGAACACTGAAGCTTTCTTT. Residues: CASSLGGNTEAFF.